This entry lists 21 T cell receptor beta chains sequenced from one sample in a study of blood T cell repertoires in COVID-19. The method was immunoSEQ multiplex PCR; TCRdb's version includes in-frame clones alone and lacks a portion of them. The sample has over 200,000 clones; approximately 83% are singletons. The material sequenced was peripheral blood. Receptors originate from a woman aged 30 to 39 who had recovered from COVID-19.

This chain joins TRBV10-2 and TRBJ2-3; 15 nucleotides align to TRBD2. The germline CDR1 and CDR2 sequences are WSHSY and SAAADI. Trimming at V came to 7 bases and at J to 4 bases, leaving 3 bases not matched to a gene. The CDR3 length is 15 residues. The CDR3 is CASTGLAGGPDTQYF. The CDR3 DNA follows: TGCGCCAGCACTGGACTAGCGGGGGGGCCAGATACGCAGTATTTT.

V usage is TRBV14 and J usage is TRBJ2-5; D not resolved. CDR1 and CDR2 (germline): SGHDN, FVKESK. The CDR3 length is 14 residues. The V gene lost 1 base and the J gene lost 2 bases, with 8 bases spanning the gap. The CDR3 coding sequence is TGTGCCAGCAGCCAAGGGTCAGGTCAAGAGACCCAGTACTTC. Amino acids: CASSQGSGQETQYF.

The J gene is TRBJ1-1, the V gene TRBV18; no definite D call. V was trimmed by 0 bases and J by 10 bases, leaving 12 bases between them. From germline, CDR1 is KGHSH and CDR2 LQKENI. The CDR3 extends over 13 amino acids. For the CDR3, the DNA is TGTGCCAGCTCACCACCCCTGCCCACTCTAGCTTTCTTT. Protein product: CASSPPLPTLAFF.

In its sample, this clone was seen once. V is TRBV5-1 and J is TRBJ2-5; 11 bases align to TRBD2. Germline-derived CDR1 and CDR2 are SGHRS and YFSETQ. With V trimmed by 4 bases and J by 2 bases, 4 bases remained unmatched. There are 15 residues in the CDR3. CDR3 protein: CASSGASGGQETQYF. DNA for the CDR3: TGCGCCAGCAGCGGCGCTAGCGGGGGGCAAGAGACCCAGTACTTC.

In DNA form, the CDR3 reads TGTGCCAGCAGCTCCAGGGGGCAGTACTACGAGCAGTACTTC. It yields the protein CASSSRGQYYEQYF. The chain employs TRBV7-9 and TRBJ2-7, with 8 bases that match TRBD1. The junction had 5 bases not matched to a gene; V was cut back by 4 bases and J by 3 bases. CDR3 size: 14 residues. CDR1 and CDR2 from the germline V gene are SEHNR and FQNEAQ (reference sequence).

V and J are TRBV7-9 and TRBJ2-1; TRBD2 matches at 12 bases. V trimming: 4 bases; J trimming: 7 bases; junction bases outside the gene matches: 2. The length of the CDR3 is 14 residues. Germline V lookup: CDR1 SEHNR, CDR2 FQNEAQ (reference sequence). Here the CDR3 reads CASSWTSGVNEQFF. CDR3 DNA sequence: TGTGCCAGCAGCTGGACTAGCGGGGTGAATGAGCAGTTCTTC.

The rearrangement uses TRBV3-1 (or the pseudogene TRBV3-2) and TRBJ2-1; TRBD2 might be the D (5 bases). This CDR3 comprises 12 residues. Germline-derived CDR1 and CDR2 are LGHDT and YNNKEL (reference sequence). The ends were cut back, 7 bases at V and 9 bases at J, with 13 bases in the middle. The CDR3 protein is CASNNGVGEQFF. In nucleotides, the CDR3 is TGTGCCAGCAACAACGGGGTGGGTGAGCAGTTCTTC.

The chain recombines TRBV3-1 (or the pseudogene TRBV3-2) with TRBJ1-5; TRBD1 aligns across 7 bases. In germline, CDR1 is LGHDT, CDR2 YNNKEL (reference sequence). The CDR3 has 17 amino acids. J was trimmed by 0 bases and V by 4 bases; bases with no gene match: 9. This CDR3 is CASSPSTGFGSNQPQHF. The CDR3 DNA follows: TGTGCCAGCAGCCCATCGACAGGGTTTGGTAGCAATCAGCCCCAGCATTTT.

The chain is built from TRBV9 and TRBJ1-3; D is undetermined. V was pared by 2 bases and J by 4 bases, with 4 bases between. CDR1 is SGDLS, CDR2 YYNGEE, per germline. The CDR3 runs 12 residues. The CDR3: CASSVEGNTIYF. The CDR3 DNA sequence: TGTGCCAGCAGCGTTGAGGGAAACACCATATATTTT.

The chain recombines TRBV14 with TRBJ2-7, with D possibly matching TRBD1 (6 bases). Trimming cost V 2 bases and J 4 bases, with 18 bases left between them. This CDR3 is 16 amino acids long. Per germline, CDR1 SGHDN and CDR2 FVKESK. CDR3 nucleotide sequence: TGTGCCAGCAGCCAATTTAGGTTACAGGGTTCTTACGAGCAGTACTTC. Protein: CASSQFRLQGSYEQYF.

The V gene is TRBV30, the J gene TRBJ2-7; no reliable D call. The CDR3 consists of 13 residues. The ends were cut back, 1 base at V and 0 bases at J, with 7 bases in the middle. Germline V gene data show CDR1 as GTSNPN and CDR2 as SVGIG (reference sequence). The CDR3 is CAWSAHSSYEQYF. CDR3 nucleotide sequence: TGTGCCTGGAGTGCTCACAGCTCCTACGAGCAGTACTTC.

The chain has TRBV7-6 and TRBJ1-5; D unresolved. V was shortened by 0 bases and J by 1 base, with 10 bases between the two germline ends. Germline V lookup: CDR1 SGHVS, CDR2 FNYEAQ. This CDR3 is 16 amino acids long. This chain's CDR3 is CASSLAVGESNQPQHF. The CDR3 DNA is TGTGCCAGCAGCTTAGCGGTCGGGGAAAGCAATCAGCCCCAGCATTTT. Full variable domain (outside the CDR3, taken from reference TRBV7-6 and TRBJ1-5): GAGVSQSPRYKVTKRGQDVALRCDPISGHVSLYWYRQALGQGPEFLTYFNYEAQQDKSGLPNDRFSAERPEGSISTLTIQRTEQRDSAMYRCASSLAVGESNQPQHFGDGTRLSIL.

The chain has TRBV20-1 and TRBJ2-7, with D perhaps TRBD1 (5 bases). The germline V gene has CDR1 DFQATT and CDR2 SNEGSKA (reference sequence). The CDR3 runs to 14 residues. The V and J ends lost 3 bases and 3 bases respectively, with 15 bases between them. The CDR3 nucleotides read TGCAGTGCTAGTACGACAGCGCACCTCTACGAGCAGTACTTC. This encodes CSASTTAHLYEQYF.

The chain couples TRBV2 to TRBJ2-5; a possible D gene is TRBD1 (8 bases). Trimming removed 3 bases from V and 5 bases from J, with 13 bases in between. This CDR3 comprises 14 residues. In germline, CDR1 is SNHLY, CDR2 FYNNEI. The CDR3 here is CASSDRGRGETQYF. In DNA, the CDR3 is TGTGCCAGCAGTGACAGGGGGCGGGGGGAGACCCAGTACTTC. The full variable domain, in which reference TRBV2 and TRBJ2-5 provide the parts outside the CDR3, is EPEVTQTPSHQVTQMGQEVILRCVPISNHLYFYWYRQILGQKVEFLVSFYNNEISEKSEIFDDQFSVERPDGSNFTLKIRSTKLEDSAMYFCASSDRGRGETQYFGPGTRLLVL.

This chain joins TRBV3-1 (or the pseudogene TRBV3-2) and TRBJ2-3, with 8 bases identical to TRBD1. V was pared by 3 bases and J by 2 bases, with 4 bases of the junction left unmatched. This CDR3 contains 15 residues. The germline CDR1 and CDR2 sequences are LGHDT and YNNKEL (reference sequence). The CDR3 nucleotides are TGTGCCAGCAGCCATCGGACAGGGCTCACAGATACGCAGTATTTT. Translation: CASSHRTGLTDTQYF.

As regards this clone: A junction end diverges from the germline sequence, so it may reflect a read error. CDR3 in DNA: TGTGCCAGCAGCTACGGGGGGACGGAAATCAACTTC. It is translated as CASSYGGTEINF. The chain has TRBV12-3 or TRBV12-4 and TRBJ2-7, with 7 bases matching TRBD2. The CDR3 runs 12 residues.

The chain combines TRBV9 with TRBJ2-3, with 10 nucleotides matching TRBD2. CDR1 and CDR2 (germline): SGDLS, YYNGEE. With V trimmed by 4 bases and J by 2 bases, 7 bases remained unmatched. The CDR3 loop spans 16 amino acids. The CDR3 loop reads CASSPPLAGITDTQYF. CDR3 bases: TGTGCCAGCAGCCCACCACTAGCGGGGATCACAGATACGCAGTATTTT.

The gene calls are TRBV11-2 and TRBJ2-5; D is perhaps TRBD1 (5 bases). Germline values: CDR1 SGHAT, CDR2 FQNNGV. The CDR3 is 13 residues long. V gave up 2 bases and J gave up 2 bases, with 6 bases separating them. The CDR3 reads CASSLPGQETQYF. The CDR3 nucleotides are TGTGCCAGCAGCTTACCAGGGCAAGAGACCCAGTACTTC.

J is TRBJ2-2 and V is TRBV9; D not certain. The V gene lost 1 base and the J gene lost 1 base, with 8 bases spanning the gap. The CDR3 totals 15 residues. The germline V gene has CDR1 SGDLS and CDR2 YYNGEE. The CDR3 DNA is TGTGCCAGCAGCGTACAGGAACTGAACACCGGGGAGCTGTTTTTT. Protein product: CASSVQELNTGELFF.

The chain uses TRBV6-5 and TRBJ2-7; 10 nucleotides line up with TRBD1. Trimming cost V 6 bases and J 9 bases; bases outside gene matches: 11. CDR3 length: 14 amino acids. Per the germline V gene, CDR1 is MNHEY and CDR2 is SVGAGI. Here the CDR3 reads CASRRPGQGLVQYF. CDR3 DNA: TGTGCCAGCAGAAGACCGGGACAGGGGCTGGTGCAGTACTTC.

The rearrangement uses TRBV7-2 and TRBJ2-5, with 13 bases that match TRBD2. The CDR3 has 19 residues. V lost 4 bases and J lost 2; bases outside the gene matches: 13. Looked up from germline, CDR1 is SGHTA and CDR2 is FQGNSA. The CDR3 region is CASSSPPGLAGKGQETQYF. The CDR3 DNA reads TGTGCCAGCAGCTCCCCTCCGGGACTAGCGGGGAAGGGTCAAGAGACCCAGTACTTC.